This TCR beta chain was identified during a study of blood T cell repertoires in COVID-19 (dated by TCRdb to 2019 to 2021). General notes on the study: Samples from collaborators originated in the United States, Italy and Spain and spanned both the acute and convalescent phases of COVID-19. The prospective study material was composed of cDNA or gDNA derived from T cells, B-cell-depleted T cells, or PBMCs. Deeply sampled blood TCRbeta repertoires from subjects exposed to, actively infected with, or recovered from COVID-19 were included in the dataset. The repertoires were released in a freely available public database meant as a resource for research on the immune response to SARS-CoV-2. Samples came from the ongoing ImmuneRACE study (first 160 participants) plus 1,254 subjects from 6 global collaborators. Sample metadata almost always included a de-identified subject ID, COVID-19 status, age in years and sex. Where available, HLA class I and class II types were obtained from metadata supplied by the sample provider rather than from assay-based typing.

TCRbeta CDR3 regions were amplified from genomic DNA using the immunoSEQ Assay, a bias-controlled multiplex PCR. As for the original processing: Within the assay, amplification of reference gene primers was used to estimate how many nucleated cells each sample contained. To quantify the absolute abundance of each unique TCRbeta CDR3 rearrangement, sequence reads were collapsed and filtered. For each sample, productive Simpson clonality was calculated as the square root of Simpson's diversity index over productive rearrangements. Drawn from immuneACCESS, this table holds only the in-frame rearrangements with V and J called that TCRdb kept. Clones are partly lost; checked studies trace under half to an unresolved V gene and leave the rest unexplained. The DNA was the basis for D and trimming; V, J and clone size are from that table. Across this sample there are approximately 200,000 clones, with approximately 80% seen only once. Less than 7.5% of the sample rests with the top ten.

Turning to this clone: The antigen it binds to is not known. There are no base qualities to consult, and no much larger clone falls within one base.

Study-wide findings and limitations: The quantity of clinical and demographic metadata differed by source and by participant and was supplied without curation.

Each collaborating institution followed its own protocols to collect whole blood in K2EDTA tubes. For TCRbeta analysis, collaborator samples were shipped as frozen whole blood, as isolated PBMCs, or as DNA extracted from either sample type. This sequence was found in a woman aged 45-65 years with acute or convalescent COVID-19. The sequencing sample was made of peripheral blood.

CDR3 reads: CASSWEPRGSEQFF. The bases read TGTGCCAGCAGTTGGGAACCAAGGGGCAGTGAGCAGTTCTTC. The V and J genes are TRBV27 and TRBJ2-1; matching of 5 bases hints at TRBD1 as the D gene. V and J are truncated by 4 bases and 9 bases respectively, leaving an intervening sequence of 16 bases. The germline V gene (reference sequence) provides CDR1 MNHEY and CDR2 SMNVEV. The CDR3 sequence holds 14 residues, the cysteine and phenylalanine included. The kept DNA is CDR3 alone, 42 bases in frame from the first base.